These 13 T cell receptor beta chains originate from one sample sequenced in a study of cytomegalovirus exposure and HLA in healthy donors. Both 60 Vbeta primers and 13 Jbeta primers went into the PCR. TCRdb's table, derived via immunoSEQ multiplex PCR, lists solely in-frame clones and lacks some. The sample holds approximately 89,000 clones, roughly 76% seen once. The sequenced material came from PBMCs. All receptors derive from a female donor in good health and CMV-seronegative.

The V call is TRBV6-5, the J call TRBJ2-7, with D perhaps TRBD2 (5 bases). CDR3 length equals 13 residues. The germline gives CDR1 MNHEY, CDR2 SVGAGI. Deletions cut 8 bases from V and 2 bases from J, with 13 bases between. CDR3 loop: CASGQDGTYEQYF. The CDR3 nucleotides are TGTGCCAGCGGTCAGGACGGGACCTACGAGCAGTACTTC.

This chain uses TRBV4-2 with TRBJ2-1; D might be TRBD2 (5 bases). Looked up from germline, CDR1 is LGHNA and CDR2 is YNFKEQ. The CDR3 has 12 residues. V gave up 1 base and J gave up 11 bases, with 9 bases separating them. In DNA form, the CDR3 reads TGTGCCAGCAGCCAAGCCCGGGATAAGCAGTTCTTC. Amino acid sequence: CASSQARDKQFF.

The genes are TRBV6-5 and TRBJ2-1, with D maybe TRBD1 (6 bases). CDR3 length equals 10 residues. Germline CDR1 MNHEY, CDR2 SVGAGI. Trimming removed 7 bases from V and 10 bases from J, with 8 bases in between. In DNA, the CDR3 is TGTGCCAGCATGGGGGCGGAGCAGTTCTTC. It encodes CASMGAEQFF.

V and J are TRBV28 and TRBJ2-7, with D possibly TRBD2 on 6 matching bases. CDR3 size: 13 residues. From germline, CDR1 is MDHEN and CDR2 SYDVKM. Trimming removed 7 bases from V and 4 bases from J, with 14 bases in between. The CDR3 here is CASTTRRGYEQYF. CDR3 nucleotides: TGTGCCAGCACCACGCGGCGGGGTTACGAGCAGTACTTC.

A few counts support this clone. This chain joins TRBV2 and TRBJ2-1; 7 positions agree with TRBD1. Germline V lookup: CDR1 SNHLY, CDR2 FYNNEI. This CDR3 is 14 amino acids long. With 8 bases clipped from V and 6 bases from J, the junction kept 10 bases outside the gene matches. The CDR3 loop reads CASGGGQEINEQFF. The CDR3 nucleotides read TGTGCCAGCGGCGGCGGACAGGAGATCAATGAGCAGTTCTTC. Combining the CDR3 with reference TRBV2 and TRBJ2-1 gives the whole variable domain EPEVTQTPSHQVTQMGQEVILRCVPISNHLYFYWYRQILGQKVEFLVSFYNNEISEKSEIFDDQFSVERPDGSNFTLKIRSTKLEDSAMYFCASGGGQEINEQFFGPGTRLTVL.

This sequence joins TRBV6-1 and TRBJ2-5, with a weak D call TRBD1 (5 bases). CDR3 length: 14 amino acids. V was cut by 4 bases and J by 4 bases, with 13 bases left in between. Germline lookup yields CDR1 MNHNS and CDR2 SASEGT. CDR3 in amino acids: CASSVGVRAETQYF. As DNA, the CDR3 is TGTGCCAGCAGTGTTGGTGTCAGGGCAGAGACCCAGTACTTC.

This rearrangement joins TRBV28 to TRBJ1-1, with D perhaps TRBD1 (5 bases). This CDR3 is 12 amino acids long. Trimming took off 4 bases at V and 4 bases at J, with 7 bases between the two ends. Per the germline V gene, CDR1 is MDHEN and CDR2 is SYDVKM. Written as DNA, the CDR3 is TGTGCCAGCAGTTCAGACAGCACTGAAGCTTTCTTT. Translating gives CASSSDSTEAFF.

The table lists this clone with a few counts. The V and J genes are TRBV30 and TRBJ2-5, with D possibly TRBD2 on 6 matching bases. CDR3 length equals 13 residues. Between the trimmed V and J ends, which lost 4 bases and 2 bases, there was a span of 11 bases. Germline V lookup: CDR1 GTSNPN, CDR2 SVGIG (reference sequence). The CDR3 DNA reads TGTGCCTGGACCCCAGGGACTCAAGAGACCCAGTACTTC. This encodes CAWTPGTQETQYF.

CDR3 sequence reads: CASSFGTGPNEQFF. CDR3 coding DNA: TGTGCCAGCAGCTTCGGGACAGGGCCCAATGAGCAGTTCTTC. V usage is TRBV5-6 and J usage is TRBJ2-1, with TRBD1 matching over 9 bases. Unmatched junction bases numbered 3, after V lost 2 bases and J lost 6 bases. Germline V gene sequence: CDR1 SGHDT, CDR2 YYEEEE. This CDR3 has 14 amino acids.

This clone has only a few counts. This chain connects TRBV7-9 to TRBJ2-5, with 14 nucleotides matching TRBD2. Germline V gene lookup returns CDR1 SEHNR and CDR2 FQNEAQ (reference sequence). V was pared by 3 bases and J by 4 bases, with 13 bases of the junction left unmatched. This CDR3 is 19 amino acids long. CDR3 protein: CASSFTGTSGGQEGETQYF. The CDR3 nucleotides are TGTGCCAGCAGCTTCACCGGGACTAGCGGGGGCCAAGAGGGAGAGACCCAGTACTTC.

V usage is TRBV5-1 and J usage is TRBJ2-2, with D unresolved. With 1 base removed from V and 5 bases from J, the gap between germline ends came to 6 bases. This CDR3 contains 13 residues. The germline CDR1 and CDR2 sequences are SGHRS and YFSETQ. CDR3 DNA: TGCGCCAGCAGCTTGCTAGGAACCGGGGAGCTGTTTTTT. Amino acids: CASSLLGTGELFF.

The chain couples TRBV19 to TRBJ2-7, with TRBD1 identical over 7 bases. There are 14 residues in the CDR3. The germline CDR1 and CDR2 sequences are LNHDA and SQIVND (reference sequence). J gave up 7 bases and V 4 bases, and 10 bases lay outside the gene matches. CDR3 protein: CASSTLDRVGEQYF. The CDR3 DNA follows: TGTGCCAGTAGTACGCTAGACAGGGTCGGGGAGCAGTACTTC.

A single count supports this clone. A read error may account for a junction end that differs from germline. The same CDR3 arises from other DNA sequences in this sample as well. This rearrangement joins TRBV7-8 to TRBJ1-1; TRBD1 might be the D (6 bases). CDR1 and CDR2 from the germline V gene are SGHVS and FQNEAQ. The CDR3 totals 15 residues. The CDR3 DNA follows: TGTGCTAGCAGCTTAGCGCGGGGGGCCAGCACTGAAGCTTTCTTT. As protein: CASSLARGASTEAFF.